This T cell receptor beta chain was captured by sequencing in a study of human T cells and chemical hapten exposure. Study-level background: Alopecia areata, totalis or universalis affected patients, mainly female. General study points: Donors, who had alopecia, may show an immune response that differs from healthy people's. Sensitization with DPC brought no change to TCRs above 1 in 1000 in frequency.

This clonotype was detected a few times. What it recognizes is unknown. V lost 5 bases, J lost 1 base, and 11 bases lay in between. Germline CDR1 and CDR2: MDHEN and SYDVKM. The CDR3 has 14 amino acids. TCRdb re-called the RACE reads with MiXCR, one entry per CDR3 protein. The sample shows tens of thousands of distinct CDR3 sequences, around 11% of them seen only once. The time point denotes: patch test 3, about 24 weeks after DPC sensitization. Treatment defined: therapeutic diphenylcyclopropenone sensitization with weekly scalp DPC. V usage is TRBV28 and J usage is TRBJ2-5, with a weak D call TRBD1 (6 bases). This sequence originates from a man younger than 40 with alopecia areata. Some clones in this sample may be carry-over from other donors' samples. Specimen: whole blood, collected in connection with sensitization to the hapten diphenylcyclopropenone (DPC). The CDR3 coding sequence is TGTGCCAGCAGTGATAACAGGGCCCAAGAGACCCAGTACTTC. Encoded protein: CASSDNRAQETQYF.